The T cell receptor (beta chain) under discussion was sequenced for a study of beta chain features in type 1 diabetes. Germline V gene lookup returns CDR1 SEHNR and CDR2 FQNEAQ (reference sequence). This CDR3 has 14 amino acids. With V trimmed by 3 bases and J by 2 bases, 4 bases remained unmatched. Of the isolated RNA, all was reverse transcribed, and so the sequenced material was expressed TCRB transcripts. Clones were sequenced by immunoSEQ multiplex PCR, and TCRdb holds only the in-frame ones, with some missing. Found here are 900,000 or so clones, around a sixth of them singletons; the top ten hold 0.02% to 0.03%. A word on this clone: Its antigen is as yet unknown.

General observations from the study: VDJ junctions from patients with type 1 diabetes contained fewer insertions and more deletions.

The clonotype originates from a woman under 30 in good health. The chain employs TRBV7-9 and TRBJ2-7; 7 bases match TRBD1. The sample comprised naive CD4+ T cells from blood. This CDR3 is CASSFPDRAYEQYF. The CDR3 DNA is TGTGCCAGCAGCTTCCCCGACAGGGCCTACGAGCAGTACTTC.